Following are 30 T cell receptor beta chains from one sample sequenced in a study of T cell repertoires in cytomegalovirus infection. TCRdb itself ran the reads through MiXCR, one entry per CDR3 protein. Among some 100,000 distinct CDR3 sequences listed, around 22% were seen once. The sequenced sample consisted of CD8+ T cells from PBMCs. The source of these receptors is a human donor in good health (CMV status not recorded). Some clones in this sample may be carry-over from other donors' samples.

This clonotype was counted at least ten times. The chain employs TRBV7-2 and TRBJ1-2; 8 bases map to TRBD1. This CDR3 region has 14 residues. Germline CDR1 and CDR2: SGHTA and FQGNSA. V lost 4 bases to trimming and J lost 5 bases; unmatched junction nucleotides: 6. The CDR3 DNA is TGTGCCAGCAGCTCCCAGACAGGGGCATATGGCTACACCTTC. The encoded protein is CASSSQTGAYGYTF. The full variable domain, with the rest looked up from reference TRBV7-2 and TRBJ1-2, is GAGVSQSPSNKVTEKGKDVELRCDPISGHTALYWYRQSLGQGLEFLIYFQGNSAPDKSGLPSDRFSAERTGGSVSTLTIQRTQQEDSAVYLCASSSQTGAYGYTFGSGTRLTVV.

The V call is TRBV14, the J call TRBJ2-1; D possibly corresponds to TRBD1 (6 bases). The length of the CDR3 is 16 residues. Trimming took off 4 bases at V and 0 bases at J, with 13 bases between the two ends. Germline values: CDR1 SGHDN, CDR2 FVKESK. CDR3 sequence: CASSPSTGSSYNEQFF. For the CDR3, the DNA is TGTGCCAGCAGCCCGTCAACAGGGAGCTCCTACAATGAGCAGTTCTTC.

V usage is TRBV27 and J usage is TRBJ2-3; TRBD2 might be the D (5 bases). In germline, CDR1 is MNHEY, CDR2 SMNVEV (reference sequence). V was pared by 10 bases and J by 3 bases, with 14 bases between. The CDR3 is 13 residues long. This CDR3 reads CATSSQWTDTQYF. In DNA form, the CDR3 reads TGTGCCACTAGCAGTCAATGGACAGATACGCAGTATTTT.

The V and J genes are TRBV12-3 or TRBV12-4 and TRBJ2-3; D gene ambiguous. The CDR3 is made up of 16 amino acids. Trimming left V 3 bases short and J 7 bases short, with 20 bases between. The CDR3 DNA reads TGTGCCAGCAGTTTTTCCGCGCAGGTCTCCAGCTATACGCAGTATTTT. This sequence encodes CASSFSAQVSSYTQYF.

This chain links TRBV13 with TRBJ1-1, with 7 bases lining up with TRBD1. The germline V gene has CDR1 PRHDT and CDR2 FYEKMQ (reference sequence). V gave up 2 bases and J gave up 4 bases; unmatched junction bases: 7. The CDR3 runs to 15 residues. CDR3 DNA: TGTGCCAGCAGCTTATTCGAGGGGGCTGGCACTGAAGCTTTCTTT. Protein product: CASSLFEGAGTEAFF.

This clonotype was detected only a few times. CDR3 loop: CASKKGELGSSYNEQFF. CDR3 DNA sequence: TGCGCCAGCAAGAAGGGGGAGCTGGGGTCATCCTACAATGAGCAGTTCTTC. The chain recombines TRBV23-1 with TRBJ2-1; possibly TRBD1 for D (6 bases). TRBV23-1 is known as an ORF, though its function is uncertain. The CDR3 loop spans 17 amino acids. V dropped 7 bases and J dropped 1 base, with 20 bases sitting between them.

Only a few counts were recorded for this clonotype. The J gene is TRBJ1-2, the V gene TRBV12-3 or TRBV12-4; no firm D call. The CDR3 is 12 amino acids. V was trimmed by 3 bases and J by 4 bases, leaving 6 bases between them. The CDR3 sequence: CASSFDGYGYTF. For the CDR3, the DNA is TGTGCCAGCAGTTTTGACGGCTATGGCTACACCTTC.

This chain uses TRBV2 with TRBJ2-1, with TRBD2 as a possible D gene (5 bases). The germline V gene encodes CDR1 SNHLY and CDR2 FYNNEI. The V gene lost 6 bases and the J gene lost 6 bases, with 15 bases spanning the gap. The CDR3 contains 14 residues. The CDR3: CASRRSSLGNEQFF. The DNA of the CDR3 is TGTGCCAGCAGGAGATCTAGCCTTGGCAATGAGCAGTTCTTC.

For the CDR3, the DNA is TGTGCCAGCAGCCCCGCACTGACTAGCGGGAGATACCGGGCCTTCTTC. It yields the protein CASSPALTSGRYRAFF. V usage is TRBV11-2 and J usage is TRBJ2-1; 12 bases are a match to TRBD2. The CDR3 loop spans 16 amino acids. Germline CDR1 SGHAT, CDR2 FQNNGV. The V and J ends lost 5 bases and 16 bases, in that order; junction bases with no gene match: 18.

This clonotype was observed a handful of times. This chain joins TRBV4-1 and TRBJ2-1, with 12 bases aligning to TRBD2. This CDR3 contains 15 residues. Per the germline V gene, CDR1 is MGHRA and CDR2 is YSYEKL. J lost 6 bases, V lost 4 bases, and 4 bases had no gene match. This chain's CDR3 is CASSLTSGRGNEQFF. DNA for the CDR3: TGCGCCAGCAGCCTGACTAGCGGGAGAGGCAATGAGCAGTTCTTC.

Regarding this clonotype: One base away lies a much larger clone, so this may be a sequencing read error. The chain is built from TRBV7-2 and TRBJ2-7; 11 nucleotides line up with TRBD2. This CDR3 is built from 14 residues. The germline V gene encodes CDR1 SGHTA and CDR2 FQGNSA. V lost 3 bases, J lost 6 bases, and 4 bases stayed unmatched. CDR3 region: CASSFTSGSFEQYF. In DNA, the CDR3 is TGTGCCAGCAGCTTCACTAGCGGGAGTTTCGAGCAGTACTTC. The full variable domain, completed using reference TRBV7-2 and TRBJ2-7, is GAGVSQSPSNKVTEKGKDVELRCDPISGHTALYWYRQSLGQGLEFLIYFQGNSAPDKSGLPSDRFSAERTGGSVSTLTIQRTQQEDSAVYLCASSFTSGSFEQYFGPGTRLTVT.

The chain is built from TRBV27 and TRBJ1-1; D is undetermined. This CDR3 has 14 amino acids. Germline lookup yields CDR1 MNHEY and CDR2 SMNVEV (reference sequence). Deletions cut 2 bases from V and 3 bases from J, with 10 bases between. CDR3 residues: CASSLRRSHTEAFF. The CDR3 bases are TGTGCCAGCAGTTTAAGACGGAGCCACACTGAAGCTTTCTTT.

This clonotype appeared many times. V gene TRBV30 combines with J gene TRBJ2-7; TRBD2 aligns across 9 bases. The CDR3 has 14 residues. With 2 bases clipped from V and 2 bases from J, the junction kept 4 bases outside the gene matches. Germline values: CDR1 GTSNPN, CDR2 SVGIG (reference sequence). This CDR3 is CAWSSVAGAYEQYF. In nucleotides, the CDR3 is TGTGCCTGGAGTTCGGTAGCGGGAGCCTACGAGCAGTACTTC.

This clonotype was seen a handful of times. The V and J genes are TRBV15 and TRBJ1-2; D is uncertain. The CDR3 length is 19 residues. Germline assignment: CDR1 LNHNV and CDR2 YYDKDF (reference sequence). V lost 4 bases, J lost 0 bases, and 24 bases lay in between. CDR3 sequence (DNA): TGTGCCACCAGCATCCCCCTCCTGTATGGACCGGCCTCTAACTATGGCTACACCTTC. Residues: CATSIPLLYGPASNYGYTF.

Only a few counts were recorded for this clonotype. The V call is TRBV20-1, the J call TRBJ1-6; D remains ambiguous. In germline, CDR1 is DFQATT, CDR2 SNEGSKA (reference sequence). The CDR3 covers 12 residues. V lost 1 base and J 14 bases, leaving 12 bases between the germline ends. CDR3 in amino acids: CSARGPLRALHF. The CDR3 DNA follows: TGCAGTGCTAGAGGACCTCTAAGGGCCCTCCACTTT.

Worth noting for this clonotype: Germline and junction disagree at one end, which may indicate a read error. This chain joins TRBV4-1 and TRBJ2-1; TRBD2 matches at 10 bases. This CDR3 has 17 residues. Germline V gives CDR1 MGHRA, CDR2 YSYEKL. The CDR3 is CASSQEAPAGGPNEQFF. As DNA, the CDR3 is TGTGCCAGCAGCCAAGAGGCCCCAGCGGGGGGGCCGAATGAGCAGTTCTTC.

This clonotype came up once. One end of the junction varies from germline; a read error may be responsible. The chain has TRBV6-2 or TRBV6-3 and TRBJ2-1, with D tentatively TRBD1 or TRBD2 (5 bases each). This CDR3 region has 17 residues. Germline CDR1 reads MNHEY; CDR2 reads SVGEGT. The CDR3 sequence: CASSYTDGTKGYNKQFF. CDR3 DNA: TGTGCCAGCAGTTACACCGACGGGACGAAGGGCTACAATAAGCAGTTCTTC.

This clonotype was detected only a few times. The chain has TRBV20-1 and TRBJ2-4; unclear D gene. Germline lookup yields CDR1 DFQATT and CDR2 SNEGSKA (reference sequence). CDR3 length: 17 amino acids. V lost 0 bases and J lost 0, with 15 bases in between. The CDR3 nucleotides are TGCAGTGCTAGAGAGGGAAGGGTTCCGCTAGCCAAAAACATTCAGTACTTC. Protein: CSAREGRVPLAKNIQYF.

This clonotype came up many times. The chain joins TRBV19 to TRBJ2-3, with D possibly being TRBD2 (5 bases). CDR3 length equals 15 residues. V was shortened by 5 bases and J by 2 bases, with 14 bases between the two germline ends. Germline CDR1 and CDR2: LNHDA and SQIVND (reference sequence). Here the CDR3 reads CASSSLGGDTDTQYF. CDR3 DNA: TGTGCCAGTAGTTCACTAGGTGGGGACACAGATACGCAGTATTTT.

This clonotype was detected only a few times. The chain is built from TRBV6-1 and TRBJ2-7, with 9 bases aligning to TRBD1. CDR3 length equals 13 residues. Trimming took 7 bases from V and 3 from J; bases not matched to a gene: 4. CDR1 MNHNS and CDR2 SASEGT come from the germline V gene. The CDR3 loop is CASIGTGLYEQYF. In DNA, the CDR3 is TGTGCCAGCATCGGGACAGGGCTCTACGAGCAGTACTTC.

The chain carries TRBV20-1 and TRBJ2-7; 7 bases fit TRBD1. CDR1 and CDR2 from the germline V gene are DFQATT and SNEGSKA (reference sequence). Unmatched junction bases numbered 8, after V lost 5 bases and J lost 1 base. The CDR3 covers 14 residues. CDR3 bases: TGCAGTGCTTCTACAGGGGTCCCTTCCTACGAGCAGTACTTC. It yields the protein CSASTGVPSYEQYF.

Turning to this clonotype: Given a much more abundant clone one base away, this may be a read error. CDR3 protein: CARSYPGAKETQYF. The CDR3 DNA is TGTGCCAGGAGCTACCCGGGAGCGAAAGAGACCCAGTACTTC. This rearrangement joins TRBV7-8 to TRBJ2-5; tentative D call: TRBD2 (6 bases). The germline V gene has CDR1 SGHVS and CDR2 FQNEAQ. The CDR3 length is 14 residues.

This clonotype was found many times. The rearrangement links TRBV7-9 to TRBJ2-3, with TRBD1 matching 8 bases. J lost 10 bases, V lost 3 bases, and 9 bases had no gene match. Germline values: CDR1 SEHNR, CDR2 FQNEAQ (reference sequence). This CDR3 comprises 14 residues. The CDR3 DNA sequence: TGTGCCAGCAGCTTTTACTCAGACAGGGGTTCGCAGTATTTT. As protein: CASSFYSDRGSQYF.

The table lists this clonotype with a few counts. CDR3 nucleotides: TGTGCCAGCAGCCTGACAGATAATGAGCAGTTCTTC. Protein sequence: CASSLTDNEQFF. V and J are TRBV7-9 and TRBJ2-1; tentatively, D is TRBD1 (5 bases). CDR1 and CDR2 (germline): SEHNR, FQNEAQ (reference sequence). The V and J ends lost 5 bases and 7 bases respectively, with 9 bases between them. The CDR3 consists of 12 residues.

This chain joins TRBV28 and TRBJ1-5; 8 bases align to TRBD1. Germline CDR1 reads MDHEN; CDR2 reads SYDVKM. There are 14 residues in the CDR3. Trimming removed 6 bases from V and 10 bases from J; junction bases left unmatched: 11. CDR3 DNA sequence: TGTGCCAGCAGGACAGGGGATGTTTGGGATCCCCAGCATTTT. It encodes CASRTGDVWDPQHF.

In this sample, this clonotype turned up a few times. The chain couples TRBV7-6 to TRBJ2-5; TRBD1 matches 11 bases. Germline lookup yields CDR1 SGHVS and CDR2 FNYEAQ. V lost 2 bases and J lost 3; bases outside the gene matches: 5. The CDR3 has 16 amino acids. For the CDR3, the DNA is TGTGCCAGCAGCTTACCTCGGACAGGGGGCGAAGAGACCCAGTACTTC. Translated: CASSLPRTGGEETQYF.

This clonotype was recorded once. The chain has TRBV7-8 and TRBJ2-5, with 11 bases matching TRBD2. The germline CDR1 and CDR2 sequences are SGHVS and FQNEAQ. The CDR3 runs 15 residues. Trimming removed 3 bases from V and 5 bases from J; junction bases left unmatched: 5. DNA of the CDR3: TGTGCCAGCAGCTTTAAACTAGCGGGGGTGGAGACCCAGTACTTC. It yields the protein CASSFKLAGVETQYF.

This clonotype has only a few counts. The V gene is TRBV6-1, the J gene TRBJ2-7; a possible D gene is TRBD1 (6 bases). V lost 0 bases and J 3 bases, leaving 9 bases between the germline ends. The CDR3 sequence is 14 residues long. From germline, CDR1 is MNHNS and CDR2 SASEGT. The chain's CDR3 is CASSEASRGYEQYF. CDR3 in DNA: TGTGCCAGCAGTGAAGCTAGCAGGGGCTACGAGCAGTACTTC.

V gene TRBV7-8 combines with J gene TRBJ2-1; 10 nucleotides match TRBD1. CDR1 is SGHVS and CDR2 is FQNEAQ in the germline V gene. The ends lost 5 bases at V and 8 bases at J; junction bases unmatched: 9. The CDR3 runs to 15 residues. The CDR3 here is CASSTRRQGAYEQFF. In DNA form, the CDR3 reads TGTGCCAGCAGCACCCGGAGACAGGGGGCATATGAGCAGTTCTTC.

The sample holds a few counts of this clonotype. The V call is TRBV19, the J call TRBJ2-2; 9 positions agree with TRBD1. V shed 7 bases, J shed 2 bases, and the junction held 8 bases outside the gene matches. The CDR3 has 16 amino acids. Germline lookup yields CDR1 LNHDA and CDR2 SQIVND (reference sequence). The CDR3 spells CASTLGTGLNTGELFF. The CDR3 nucleotides read TGTGCCAGTACCCTAGGGACAGGGTTAAACACCGGGGAGCTGTTTTTT.